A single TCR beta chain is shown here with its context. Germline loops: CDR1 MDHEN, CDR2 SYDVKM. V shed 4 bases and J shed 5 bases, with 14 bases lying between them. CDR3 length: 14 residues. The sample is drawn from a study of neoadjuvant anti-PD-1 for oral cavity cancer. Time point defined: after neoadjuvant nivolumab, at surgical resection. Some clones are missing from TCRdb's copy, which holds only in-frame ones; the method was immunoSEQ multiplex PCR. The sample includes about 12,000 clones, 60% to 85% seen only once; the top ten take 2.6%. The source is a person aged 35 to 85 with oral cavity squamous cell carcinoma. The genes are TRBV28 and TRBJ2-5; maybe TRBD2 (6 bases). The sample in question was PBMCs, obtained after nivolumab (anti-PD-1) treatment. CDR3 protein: CASSSGTPTETQYF. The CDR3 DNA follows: TGTGCCAGCAGTTCCGGGACTCCCACGGAGACCCAGTACTTC.